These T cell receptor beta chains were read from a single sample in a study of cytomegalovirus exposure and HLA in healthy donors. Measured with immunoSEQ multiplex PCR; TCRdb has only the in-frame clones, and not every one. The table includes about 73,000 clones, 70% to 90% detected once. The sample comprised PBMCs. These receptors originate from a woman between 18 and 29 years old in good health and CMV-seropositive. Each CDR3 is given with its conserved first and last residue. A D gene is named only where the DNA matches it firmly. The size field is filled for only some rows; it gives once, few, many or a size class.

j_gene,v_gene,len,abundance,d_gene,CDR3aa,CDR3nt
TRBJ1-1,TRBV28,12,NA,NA,CASNIVNTEAFF,TGTGCAAGCAATATAGTGAACACTGAAGCTTTCTTT
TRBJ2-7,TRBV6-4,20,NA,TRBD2,CARETGLAARMSWGYYEQYF,TGTGCCAGAGAAACGGGACTAGCGGCTCGTATGAGCTGGGGCTACTACGAGCAGTACTTC
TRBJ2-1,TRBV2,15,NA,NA,CASSEAQGLANEQFF,TGTGCCAGCAGTGAAGCGCAGGGTCTTGCCAATGAGCAGTTCTTC
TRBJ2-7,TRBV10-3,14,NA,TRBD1,CAISGTGLGDEQYF,TGTGCCATCAGTGGGACAGGCCTAGGGGACGAGCAGTACTTC
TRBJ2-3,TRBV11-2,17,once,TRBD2,CASSLRGGTSGQDTQYF,TGTGCCAGCAGCTTAAGGGGAGGTACTAGCGGACAAGATACGCAGTATTTT
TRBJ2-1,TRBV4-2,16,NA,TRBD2,CASSATGTSIRNEQFF,TGTGCCAGCAGCGCGACCGGGACTAGCATCAGGAATGAGCAGTTCTTC
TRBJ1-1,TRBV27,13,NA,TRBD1,CASSRGYITEAFF,TGTGCCAGCAGCAGGGGGTACATCACTGAAGCTTTCTTT
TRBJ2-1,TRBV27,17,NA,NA,CASSFSPDGWRDNEQFF,TGTGCCAGCAGTTTTTCCCCCGACGGTTGGAGAGACAATGAGCAGTTCTTC
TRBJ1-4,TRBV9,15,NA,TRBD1,CASSVGTGEYEKLFF,TGTGCCAGCAGCGTCGGGACAGGGGAGTATGAAAAACTGTTTTTT
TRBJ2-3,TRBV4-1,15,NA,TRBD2,CASSQEAGSTDTQYF,TGCGCCAGCAGCCAAGAAGCGGGGAGCACAGATACGCAGTATTTT
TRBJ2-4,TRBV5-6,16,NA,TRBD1,CASGSGTGVAKNIQYF,TGTGCCAGCGGCAGTGGGACAGGGGTAGCCAAAAACATTCAGTACTTC
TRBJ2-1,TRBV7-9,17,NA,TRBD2,CASSIPRKRGASNEQFF,TGTGCCAGCAGCATCCCTCGAAAGCGGGGGGCCAGTAATGAGCAGTTCTTC
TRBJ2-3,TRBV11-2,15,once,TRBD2,CASSQTSGRLGTQYF,TGTGCCAGCAGCCAGACTAGCGGGAGACTTGGTACGCAGTATTTT
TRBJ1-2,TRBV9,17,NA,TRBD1,CASSGPGQGARNYGYTF,TGTGCCAGCAGCGGACCGGGACAGGGGGCGCGAAACTATGGCTACACCTTC
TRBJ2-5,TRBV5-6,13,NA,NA,CASSLVSQETQYF,TGTGCCAGCAGCTTGGTTTCTCAAGAGACCCAGTACTTC
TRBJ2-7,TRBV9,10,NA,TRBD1,CAEARDRGFF,TGTGCCGAAGCCCGGGACAGGGGTTTCTTC
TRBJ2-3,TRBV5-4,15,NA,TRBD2,CASSLTSGGTDTQYF,TGTGCCAGCAGCTTGACTAGCGGGGGCACAGATACGCAGTATTTT
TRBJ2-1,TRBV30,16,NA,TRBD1,CAWRRLGDRVDNEQFF,TGTGCCTGGAGAAGGCTTGGGGACAGGGTGGACAATGAGCAGTTCTTC
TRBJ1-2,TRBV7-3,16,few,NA,CASSCNQMDSCYGYTF,TGTGCCAGCAGCTGCAACCAAATGGACAGCTGCTATGGCTACACCTTC
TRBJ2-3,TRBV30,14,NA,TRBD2,CAWGGLATTDTQYF,TGTGCCTGGGGGGGACTAGCGACCACAGATACGCAGTATTTT
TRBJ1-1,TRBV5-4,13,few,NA,CASSSGVSTEAFF,TGTGCCAGCAGCTCAGGGGTGAGCACTGAAGCTTTCTTT
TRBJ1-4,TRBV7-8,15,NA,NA,CASSLAEGWGEKLFF,TGTGCCAGCAGCTTAGCGGAGGGTTGGGGTGAAAAACTGTTTTTT
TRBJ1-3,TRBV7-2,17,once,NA,CASSFTPGTPSGNTIYF,TGTGCCAGCAGCTTCACACCCGGGACACCGAGTGGAAACACCATATATTTT
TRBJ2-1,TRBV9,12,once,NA,CASTNSYNEQFF,TGTGCCAGCACCAACTCTTACAATGAGCAGTTCTTC
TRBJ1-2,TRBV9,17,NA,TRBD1,CASSPRAGTGVTNGYTF,TGTGCCAGCAGCCCGAGAGCCGGGACAGGGGTGACCAATGGCTACACCTTC
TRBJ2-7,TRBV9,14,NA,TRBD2,CASGSGGSALEQYF,TGTGCCAGCGGGTCGGGCGGGAGTGCGCTCGAGCAGTACTTC
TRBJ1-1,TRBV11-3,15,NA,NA,CASSLGGQGNTEAFF,TGTGCCAGCAGCTTAGGGGGCCAGGGGAACACTGAAGCTTTCTTT
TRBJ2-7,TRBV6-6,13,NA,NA,CASMGRVYYEQYF,TGTGCCAGCATGGGCAGGGTATATTACGAGCAGTACTTC
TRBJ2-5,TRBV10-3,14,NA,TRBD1,CAISDRGGHETQYF,TGTGCCATCAGTGACCGAGGGGGCCACGAGACCCAGTACTTC
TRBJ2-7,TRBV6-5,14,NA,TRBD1,CASSRPGQDYEQYF,TGTGCCAGCAGCCGGCCGGGACAGGACTACGAGCAGTACTTC
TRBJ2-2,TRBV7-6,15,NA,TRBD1,CASRSGTGVTGELFF,TGTGCCAGCAGATCCGGGACAGGGGTCACCGGGGAGCTGTTTTTT
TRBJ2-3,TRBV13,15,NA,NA,CASSFTDSRTDTQYF,TGTGCCAGCAGCTTTACGGACAGTCGCACAGATACGCAGTATTTT
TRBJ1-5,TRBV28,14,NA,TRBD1,CASNLQGPGQPQHF,TGTGCCAGCAACCTACAGGGGCCAGGCCAGCCCCAGCATTTT